The 27 T cell receptor beta chains below all came from one sample that was sequenced in a study of cytomegalovirus exposure and HLA in healthy donors. The PCR was carried out with 60 Vbeta primers and 13 Jbeta primers. Assay used: immunoSEQ multiplex PCR; TCRdb lists only in-frame clones, some missing. The table lists tens of thousands of clones. Sequencing used PBMCs. The receptor set was obtained from a man aged 40-49 years in good health and CMV-seronegative.

The rearrangement joins TRBV5-1 to TRBJ1-1; D perhaps matches TRBD1 (6 bases). Trimming shortened V by 8 bases and J by 1 base, and 15 bases separated the two germline ends. This CDR3 comprises 14 residues. Germline V lookup: CDR1 SGHRS, CDR2 YFSETQ. The DNA for the CDR3 is TGCGCCAGTACTCCGGGACATACGAACACTGAAGCTTTCTTT. This sequence encodes CASTPGHTNTEAFF.

This chain joins TRBV6-5 and TRBJ1-1; D possibly corresponds to TRBD1 (6 bases). The V and J ends lost 2 bases and 0 bases respectively, with 13 bases between them. The length of the CDR3 is 16 residues. The germline V gene has CDR1 MNHEY and CDR2 SVGAGI. The chain's CDR3 is CASSYTGTTMNTEAFF. The CDR3 DNA reads as TGTGCCAGCAGTTACACAGGGACCACAATGAACACTGAAGCTTTCTTT.

The V gene is TRBV4-1, the J gene TRBJ1-4; TRBD1 agrees at 7 bases. CDR3 length: 16 amino acids. The germline V gene encodes CDR1 MGHRA and CDR2 YSYEKL. The V segment lost 1 base and the J segment 5 bases; nucleotides outside the gene matches: 7. The CDR3 sequence is CASSQVGRDRNEKLFF. The CDR3 DNA reads as TGCGCCAGCAGCCAAGTAGGCAGGGACAGAAATGAAAAACTGTTTTTT.

The genes are TRBV6-1 and TRBJ2-2, with no clear D. Trimming took off 4 bases at V and 6 bases at J, with 18 bases between the two ends. The CDR3 length is 16 residues. Per germline, CDR1 MNHNS and CDR2 SASEGT. The CDR3, as DNA: TGTGCCAGCAGTGCACTTAACGTTATCGGGTCCGGGGAGCTGTTTTTT. Its translation: CASSALNVIGSGELFF.

The V call is TRBV2, the J call TRBJ2-3; D gene uncertain. The CDR3 extends over 15 amino acids. V was cut by 4 bases and J by 0 bases, with 11 bases left in between. Per the germline V gene, CDR1 is SNHLY and CDR2 is FYNNEI. CDR3 amino acids: CASSGIATSTDTQYF. The CDR3 nucleotides are TGTGCCAGCAGTGGTATAGCAACTAGCACAGATACGCAGTATTTT.

The chain recombines TRBV19 with TRBJ1-6; D might be TRBD1 (6 bases). The CDR3 has 13 amino acids. Trimming removed 7 bases from V and 9 bases from J, with 13 bases in between. The germline V gene has CDR1 LNHDA and CDR2 SQIVND (reference sequence). The CDR3 DNA reads TGTGCCAGTAAGGGGACAAACGTTTCACCCCTCCACTTT. Encoded protein: CASKGTNVSPLHF.

V gene TRBV9 combines with J gene TRBJ2-1; no definite D call. The CDR3 is 13 amino acids. Germline V lookup: CDR1 SGDLS, CDR2 YYNGEE. The germline V and J ends were trimmed by 3 bases and 4 bases, with 8 bases remaining between them. The CDR3 sequence is CASSARLYNEQFF. CDR3 DNA: TGTGCCAGCAGCGCCCGACTTTACAATGAGCAGTTCTTC.

This rearrangement joins TRBV2 to TRBJ2-5; 10 bases are shared with TRBD1. Germline V gene data show CDR1 as SNHLY and CDR2 as FYNNEI. The CDR3 contains 14 residues. V was clipped by 7 bases and J by 3 bases; unmatched bases: 5. The CDR3 sequence: CASTRDRGEETQYF. In DNA, the CDR3 is TGTGCCAGCACTCGGGACAGGGGAGAAGAGACCCAGTACTTC.

As for this clone: This likely comes from a read error, as the CDR3 has no conserved phenylalanine or tryptophan at its end. The DNA is left out, because the CDR3 cannot be placed on it with certainty; the CDR3 is given as TCRdb lists it. V and J are TRBV6-1 and TRBJ1-1; the DNA was not compared with TRBD1, the D call given in the table. The CDR3 region is 12 residues in length, termini included. Per the germline V gene, CDR1 is MNHNS and CDR2 is SASEGT. The CDR3 reads CASSERARVTPL.

The chain carries TRBV5-1 and TRBJ2-5, with D possibly being TRBD1 (5 bases). Germline CDR1 and CDR2: SGHRS and YFSETQ. The germline V and J ends were trimmed by 0 bases and 3 bases, with 12 bases remaining between them. The CDR3 is 15 amino acids. Here the CDR3 DNA reads TGCGCCAGCAGCTTGGCAGGGTCCTGGGAAGAGACCCAGTACTTC. Translated, it gives CASSLAGSWEETQYF.

V and J are TRBV5-1 and TRBJ2-3; no definite D call. V was clipped by 2 bases and J by 1 base, with 5 bases between them. This CDR3 is 13 amino acids long. The germline V gene encodes CDR1 SGHRS and CDR2 YFSETQ. This CDR3 reads CASSFGGTDTQYF. Written as DNA, the CDR3 is TGCGCCAGCAGCTTCGGTGGCACAGATACGCAGTATTTT.

The chain joins TRBV6-1 to TRBJ1-5; TRBD1 aligns across 9 bases. V gave up 4 bases and J gave up 2 bases; unmatched junction bases: 0. This CDR3 is built from 14 residues. The germline V gene has CDR1 MNHNS and CDR2 SASEGT. The CDR3 sequence is CASSGDRGNQPQHF. In DNA, the CDR3 is TGTGCCAGCAGTGGGGACAGGGGCAATCAGCCCCAGCATTTT.

The J gene is TRBJ2-3, the V gene TRBV27; no definite D call. Trimming stripped 8 bases from V and 0 bases from J, with 6 bases between. The CDR3 is 12 residues long. Germline V CDR1 and CDR2: MNHEY, SMNVEV (reference sequence). The CDR3 protein is CASAVSTDTQYF. The CDR3 bases are TGTGCCAGCGCAGTCAGCACAGATACGCAGTATTTT.

The rearrangement uses TRBV5-5 and TRBJ2-3; 10 bases agree with TRBD2. The V and J ends lost 4 bases and 3 bases, in that order; junction bases with no gene match: 11. The germline gives CDR1 SGHKS, CDR2 YYEKEE (reference sequence). This CDR3 is 17 amino acids long. CDR3 protein: CASSPPGVAGGTDTQYF. The CDR3 DNA reads as TGTGCCAGCAGCCCCCCGGGTGTAGCGGGGGGAACAGATACGCAGTATTTT.

The V gene is TRBV18, the J gene TRBJ2-3; D unresolved. The V end lost 0 bases, the J end lost 11 bases, and 18 bases lay between the germline ends. This CDR3 comprises 15 residues. Germline loops: CDR1 KGHSH, CDR2 LQKENI. CDR3 DNA: TGTGCCAGCTCACCACCGGTTTCAGGCTTCACCCAGCAGTATTTT. This codes for CASSPPVSGFTQQYF.

The V and J genes are TRBV5-6 and TRBJ1-2; 7 bases match TRBD1. This CDR3 contains 14 residues. CDR1 and CDR2 from the germline V gene are SGHDT and YYEEEE. The trim removed 2 bases at V and 4 bases at J, leaving 5 bases unmatched. In nucleotides, the CDR3 is TGTGCCAGCAGCTTTGGACAGGAGATCTATGGCTACACCTTC. Protein product: CASSFGQEIYGYTF.

The chain couples TRBV6-5 to TRBJ2-5; TRBD2 matches 7 bases. The CDR3 covers 15 residues. The V gene end was trimmed by 4 bases and the J gene end by 2 bases; junction bases not matched to a gene: 7. CDR1 is MNHEY, CDR2 SVGAGI, per germline. For the CDR3, the DNA is TGTGCCAGCAGTTCCCCCGGGACTACACAAGAGACCCAGTACTTC. Its translation is CASSSPGTTQETQYF.

The V call is TRBV5-1, the J call TRBJ2-3, with 10 positions matching TRBD1. Germline V lookup: CDR1 SGHRS, CDR2 YFSETQ. This CDR3 contains 15 residues. V gave up 0 bases and J gave up 6 bases; unmatched junction bases: 4. CDR3 sequence reads: CASSLARTGGDTQYF. DNA for the CDR3: TGCGCCAGCAGCTTGGCCAGGACAGGGGGGGATACGCAGTATTTT.

The rearrangement uses TRBV9 and TRBJ2-1; weak D call: TRBD1 (7 bases). This CDR3 comprises 15 residues. Trimming shortened V by 4 bases and J by 5 bases, and 16 bases separated the two germline ends. Looked up from germline, CDR1 is SGDLS and CDR2 is YYNGEE. CDR3 residues: CASSPQGRSDNEQFF. The CDR3 DNA follows: TGTGCCAGCAGCCCACAGGGGAGGTCCGACAATGAGCAGTTCTTC.

The V and J genes are TRBV25-1 and TRBJ2-1, with 8 bases aligning to TRBD2. V lost 9 bases to trimming and J lost 0 bases; unmatched junction nucleotides: 7. This CDR3 comprises 15 residues. The germline gives CDR1 MGHDK, CDR2 SYGVNS. CDR3 sequence: CASAKRGSSYNEQFF. In DNA form, the CDR3 reads TGTGCCAGTGCCAAGCGGGGGAGCTCCTACAATGAGCAGTTCTTC.

The chain has TRBV19 and TRBJ2-2; D not resolved. The germline V gene has CDR1 LNHDA and CDR2 SQIVND (reference sequence). The CDR3 length is 12 residues. Trimming took off 5 bases at V and 5 bases at J, with 6 bases between the two ends. The CDR3 bases are TGTGCCAGTAGTTACTCTACCGGGGAGCTGTTTTTT. It codes for CASSYSTGELFF.

The gene calls are TRBV6-1 and TRBJ1-5; 7 bases are shared with TRBD1. CDR3 size: 15 residues. With 6 bases clipped from V and 1 base from J, the junction kept 6 bases outside the gene matches. Germline CDR1 and CDR2: MNHNS and SASEGT. The CDR3: CASRDPTGSNQPQHF. The CDR3 DNA is TGTGCCAGCAGGGATCCGACAGGGAGCAATCAGCCCCAGCATTTT.

V and J are TRBV18 and TRBJ1-5; the match to TRBD1 covers 9 bases. V lost 1 base to trimming and J lost 2 bases; unmatched junction nucleotides: 9. This CDR3 comprises 18 residues. The germline gives CDR1 KGHSH, CDR2 LQKENI. The chain's CDR3 is CASSPQPTGGMGNQPQHF. CDR3 in DNA: TGTGCCAGCTCACCACAACCTACAGGGGGCATGGGCAATCAGCCCCAGCATTTT.

The chain joins TRBV4-1 to TRBJ2-3; 7 nucleotides align to TRBD2. The CDR3 runs 14 residues. Germline V CDR1 and CDR2: MGHRA, YSYEKL. Trimming cost V 4 bases and J 4 bases; bases outside gene matches: 5. CDR3 loop: CASSRGLVSDTQYF. CDR3 DNA: TGCGCCAGCAGCCGCGGACTAGTCTCAGATACGCAGTATTTT.

The chain carries TRBV4-2 and TRBJ2-3; a weak D match, TRBD2 (6 bases). CDR1 is LGHNA and CDR2 is YNFKEQ in the germline V gene. CDR3 length equals 14 residues. The ends were cut back, 1 base at V and 2 bases at J, with 7 bases in the middle. CDR3: CASSQVADTDTQYF. The CDR3 nucleotides read TGTGCCAGCAGCCAAGTAGCGGACACAGATACGCAGTATTTT.

The genes are TRBV6-5 and TRBJ2-5; D is undetermined. The J call is in doubt because the DNA end fits TRBJ2-7 better. Germline V CDR1 and CDR2: MNHEY, SVGAGI. This CDR3 comprises 14 residues. CDR3 loop: CASSYFAEAYEQYF. CDR3 nucleotide sequence: TGTGCCAGCAGTTACTTCGCCGAGGCCTACGAGCAGTACTTC.

The genes are TRBV7-9 and TRBJ1-1, with 8 nucleotides matching TRBD1. CDR3 length equals 14 residues. The V gene's germline CDR1 is SEHNR and CDR2 FQNEAQ (reference sequence). V was clipped by 5 bases and J by 5 bases; unmatched bases: 7. CDR3 nucleotides: TGTGCCAGCAGCCGACAGGGGCTAGGAACTGAAGCTTTCTTT. This translates into CASSRQGLGTEAFF.